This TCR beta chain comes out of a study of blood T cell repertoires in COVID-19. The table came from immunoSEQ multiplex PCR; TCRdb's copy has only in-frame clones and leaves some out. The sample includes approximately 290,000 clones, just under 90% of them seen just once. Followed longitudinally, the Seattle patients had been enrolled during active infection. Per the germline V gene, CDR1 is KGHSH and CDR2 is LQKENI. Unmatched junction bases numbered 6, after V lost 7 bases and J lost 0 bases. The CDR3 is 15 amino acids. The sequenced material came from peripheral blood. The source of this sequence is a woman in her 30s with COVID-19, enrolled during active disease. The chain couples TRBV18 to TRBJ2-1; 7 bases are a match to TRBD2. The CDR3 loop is CASFSRTSSYNEQFF. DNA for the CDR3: TGTGCCAGCTTCTCCAGGACTAGCTCCTACAATGAGCAGTTCTTC.